This T cell receptor beta chain was captured in a study of T cells expressing NK-cell markers. Making the TCR beta cDNA relied on 5'RACE template switching with UMIs. TCRdb reanalyzed the 5' RACE reads and collapses them to one entry per CDR3 protein, without DNA. This sample's table reports roughly 450,000 distinct CDR3 sequences. Germline-derived CDR1 and CDR2 are SGHDT and YYEEEE. The CDR3 contains 17 residues. A word on this clonotype: The antigen is unknown.

Study-wide results and limits: The leading position in the CD3+CD56-NKG2C+ fraction of several donors also went to these clonotypes. It is unclear if expanded NKG2C-expressing clones target HCMV antigens. About 1.0-8% of CD8+ T cells in roughly six donors belonged to dominant NKG2C+ clonotypes.

The V call is TRBV5-6, the J call TRBJ2-2; the D gene TCRdb calls, TRBD1, cannot be checked with no DNA. The sequenced material came from blood T cells: a sorted CD56 or NKG2C T cell subset, CD4+ or CD8+ T cells, or bulk PBMC T cells (not recorded which). The TCR was taken from a woman aged 50 to 60 in good health. CDR3 sequence reads: CASSLELRGLNTGELFF.